This T cell receptor beta chain was recorded in a study of blood T cell repertoires in COVID-19. Sequenced by immunoSEQ multiplex PCR; TCRdb stores in-frame clones only, minus some. The sample holds approximately 250,000 clones; approximately 88% are singletons and the top ten take roughly 1.2%. The source of this sequence is a woman aged 35 to 49 with acute COVID-19. Sample: PBMCs or T cells enriched from blood (not recorded which).

CDR3 residues: CASSRDRSLYNEQFF. CDR3 nucleotide sequence: TGTGCCAGCAGCAGGGACAGGAGTTTATACAATGAGCAGTTCTTC. V usage is TRBV6-5 and J usage is TRBJ2-1; 8 bases line up with TRBD1. The length of the CDR3 is 15 residues. Germline lookup yields CDR1 MNHEY and CDR2 SVGAGI. The V segment lost 6 bases and the J segment 4 bases; nucleotides outside the gene matches: 8.